The clone carrying this T cell receptor (beta chain) was found many times. The antigen remains undetermined. These data originate in a study of T cell repertoires in cytomegalovirus infection. About the research overall: TCR beta signatures that were public indicated CMV infection and matching HLA type. Study-wide results and caveats: In two of eight donors, the top clonotype was HLA-C-restricted CMV-specific. CMV carriers with the relevant HLA were identified by cumulative public TCR beta family frequency.

V was pared by 6 bases and J by 0 bases, with 12 bases between. CDR1 is DFQATT, CDR2 SNEGSKA, per germline (reference sequence). The CDR3 covers 13 residues. MiXCR, applied by TCRdb to the reads, yields one record per CDR3 protein. In the table there are some 250,000 distinct CDR3 sequences, roughly 9% of which are singletons. Sequencing used PBMCs. This clonotype originated in a human donor in good health (CMV status not recorded). Some clones in this sample may be carry-over from other donors' samples. V is TRBV20-1 and J is TRBJ2-7; D is possibly TRBD1 (6 bases). CDR3 coding DNA: TGCAGTGCGAAGGGGGACGTCTCCTACGAGCAGTACTTC. Amino acid sequence: CSAKGDVSYEQYF.